This T cell receptor beta chain comes out of a study of identical twins. TCRdb reprocessed the 5' RACE reads with MiXCR, giving one entry per CDR3 protein. The table includes hundreds of thousands of distinct CDR3 sequences, 21% detected once. Trimming pared 2 bases from V and 2 bases from J, leaving 3 bases between. The CDR3 loop spans 12 amino acids. Germline V gene sequence: CDR1 ENHRY, CDR2 SYGVKD. A remark on this clonotype: Antigen specificity is unknown.

Study results and limitations: Twins' surplus sharing was weaker for beta out-of-frame sequences. Modelling underestimated the level of out-of-frame TCR alpha sharing observed in monozygotic twins. Without tracking the same donors, conclusions rested on cross-sectional statistical analysis.

The data also belong to a second study, concerning T cells expressing NK-cell markers. From that paper: NKG2C+ dominant clonotype frequencies in roughly six donors were roughly 1.0-7.0% of CD8+ T cells.

The specimen sequenced was PBMCs. The sequence was collected from a woman aged 18-30 years in good health. The V and J genes are TRBV10-3 and TRBJ2-5; D not resolved. CDR3 nucleotides: TGTGCCATCAGTGAGAGACAAGAGACCCAGTACTTC. As protein: CAISERQETQYF.